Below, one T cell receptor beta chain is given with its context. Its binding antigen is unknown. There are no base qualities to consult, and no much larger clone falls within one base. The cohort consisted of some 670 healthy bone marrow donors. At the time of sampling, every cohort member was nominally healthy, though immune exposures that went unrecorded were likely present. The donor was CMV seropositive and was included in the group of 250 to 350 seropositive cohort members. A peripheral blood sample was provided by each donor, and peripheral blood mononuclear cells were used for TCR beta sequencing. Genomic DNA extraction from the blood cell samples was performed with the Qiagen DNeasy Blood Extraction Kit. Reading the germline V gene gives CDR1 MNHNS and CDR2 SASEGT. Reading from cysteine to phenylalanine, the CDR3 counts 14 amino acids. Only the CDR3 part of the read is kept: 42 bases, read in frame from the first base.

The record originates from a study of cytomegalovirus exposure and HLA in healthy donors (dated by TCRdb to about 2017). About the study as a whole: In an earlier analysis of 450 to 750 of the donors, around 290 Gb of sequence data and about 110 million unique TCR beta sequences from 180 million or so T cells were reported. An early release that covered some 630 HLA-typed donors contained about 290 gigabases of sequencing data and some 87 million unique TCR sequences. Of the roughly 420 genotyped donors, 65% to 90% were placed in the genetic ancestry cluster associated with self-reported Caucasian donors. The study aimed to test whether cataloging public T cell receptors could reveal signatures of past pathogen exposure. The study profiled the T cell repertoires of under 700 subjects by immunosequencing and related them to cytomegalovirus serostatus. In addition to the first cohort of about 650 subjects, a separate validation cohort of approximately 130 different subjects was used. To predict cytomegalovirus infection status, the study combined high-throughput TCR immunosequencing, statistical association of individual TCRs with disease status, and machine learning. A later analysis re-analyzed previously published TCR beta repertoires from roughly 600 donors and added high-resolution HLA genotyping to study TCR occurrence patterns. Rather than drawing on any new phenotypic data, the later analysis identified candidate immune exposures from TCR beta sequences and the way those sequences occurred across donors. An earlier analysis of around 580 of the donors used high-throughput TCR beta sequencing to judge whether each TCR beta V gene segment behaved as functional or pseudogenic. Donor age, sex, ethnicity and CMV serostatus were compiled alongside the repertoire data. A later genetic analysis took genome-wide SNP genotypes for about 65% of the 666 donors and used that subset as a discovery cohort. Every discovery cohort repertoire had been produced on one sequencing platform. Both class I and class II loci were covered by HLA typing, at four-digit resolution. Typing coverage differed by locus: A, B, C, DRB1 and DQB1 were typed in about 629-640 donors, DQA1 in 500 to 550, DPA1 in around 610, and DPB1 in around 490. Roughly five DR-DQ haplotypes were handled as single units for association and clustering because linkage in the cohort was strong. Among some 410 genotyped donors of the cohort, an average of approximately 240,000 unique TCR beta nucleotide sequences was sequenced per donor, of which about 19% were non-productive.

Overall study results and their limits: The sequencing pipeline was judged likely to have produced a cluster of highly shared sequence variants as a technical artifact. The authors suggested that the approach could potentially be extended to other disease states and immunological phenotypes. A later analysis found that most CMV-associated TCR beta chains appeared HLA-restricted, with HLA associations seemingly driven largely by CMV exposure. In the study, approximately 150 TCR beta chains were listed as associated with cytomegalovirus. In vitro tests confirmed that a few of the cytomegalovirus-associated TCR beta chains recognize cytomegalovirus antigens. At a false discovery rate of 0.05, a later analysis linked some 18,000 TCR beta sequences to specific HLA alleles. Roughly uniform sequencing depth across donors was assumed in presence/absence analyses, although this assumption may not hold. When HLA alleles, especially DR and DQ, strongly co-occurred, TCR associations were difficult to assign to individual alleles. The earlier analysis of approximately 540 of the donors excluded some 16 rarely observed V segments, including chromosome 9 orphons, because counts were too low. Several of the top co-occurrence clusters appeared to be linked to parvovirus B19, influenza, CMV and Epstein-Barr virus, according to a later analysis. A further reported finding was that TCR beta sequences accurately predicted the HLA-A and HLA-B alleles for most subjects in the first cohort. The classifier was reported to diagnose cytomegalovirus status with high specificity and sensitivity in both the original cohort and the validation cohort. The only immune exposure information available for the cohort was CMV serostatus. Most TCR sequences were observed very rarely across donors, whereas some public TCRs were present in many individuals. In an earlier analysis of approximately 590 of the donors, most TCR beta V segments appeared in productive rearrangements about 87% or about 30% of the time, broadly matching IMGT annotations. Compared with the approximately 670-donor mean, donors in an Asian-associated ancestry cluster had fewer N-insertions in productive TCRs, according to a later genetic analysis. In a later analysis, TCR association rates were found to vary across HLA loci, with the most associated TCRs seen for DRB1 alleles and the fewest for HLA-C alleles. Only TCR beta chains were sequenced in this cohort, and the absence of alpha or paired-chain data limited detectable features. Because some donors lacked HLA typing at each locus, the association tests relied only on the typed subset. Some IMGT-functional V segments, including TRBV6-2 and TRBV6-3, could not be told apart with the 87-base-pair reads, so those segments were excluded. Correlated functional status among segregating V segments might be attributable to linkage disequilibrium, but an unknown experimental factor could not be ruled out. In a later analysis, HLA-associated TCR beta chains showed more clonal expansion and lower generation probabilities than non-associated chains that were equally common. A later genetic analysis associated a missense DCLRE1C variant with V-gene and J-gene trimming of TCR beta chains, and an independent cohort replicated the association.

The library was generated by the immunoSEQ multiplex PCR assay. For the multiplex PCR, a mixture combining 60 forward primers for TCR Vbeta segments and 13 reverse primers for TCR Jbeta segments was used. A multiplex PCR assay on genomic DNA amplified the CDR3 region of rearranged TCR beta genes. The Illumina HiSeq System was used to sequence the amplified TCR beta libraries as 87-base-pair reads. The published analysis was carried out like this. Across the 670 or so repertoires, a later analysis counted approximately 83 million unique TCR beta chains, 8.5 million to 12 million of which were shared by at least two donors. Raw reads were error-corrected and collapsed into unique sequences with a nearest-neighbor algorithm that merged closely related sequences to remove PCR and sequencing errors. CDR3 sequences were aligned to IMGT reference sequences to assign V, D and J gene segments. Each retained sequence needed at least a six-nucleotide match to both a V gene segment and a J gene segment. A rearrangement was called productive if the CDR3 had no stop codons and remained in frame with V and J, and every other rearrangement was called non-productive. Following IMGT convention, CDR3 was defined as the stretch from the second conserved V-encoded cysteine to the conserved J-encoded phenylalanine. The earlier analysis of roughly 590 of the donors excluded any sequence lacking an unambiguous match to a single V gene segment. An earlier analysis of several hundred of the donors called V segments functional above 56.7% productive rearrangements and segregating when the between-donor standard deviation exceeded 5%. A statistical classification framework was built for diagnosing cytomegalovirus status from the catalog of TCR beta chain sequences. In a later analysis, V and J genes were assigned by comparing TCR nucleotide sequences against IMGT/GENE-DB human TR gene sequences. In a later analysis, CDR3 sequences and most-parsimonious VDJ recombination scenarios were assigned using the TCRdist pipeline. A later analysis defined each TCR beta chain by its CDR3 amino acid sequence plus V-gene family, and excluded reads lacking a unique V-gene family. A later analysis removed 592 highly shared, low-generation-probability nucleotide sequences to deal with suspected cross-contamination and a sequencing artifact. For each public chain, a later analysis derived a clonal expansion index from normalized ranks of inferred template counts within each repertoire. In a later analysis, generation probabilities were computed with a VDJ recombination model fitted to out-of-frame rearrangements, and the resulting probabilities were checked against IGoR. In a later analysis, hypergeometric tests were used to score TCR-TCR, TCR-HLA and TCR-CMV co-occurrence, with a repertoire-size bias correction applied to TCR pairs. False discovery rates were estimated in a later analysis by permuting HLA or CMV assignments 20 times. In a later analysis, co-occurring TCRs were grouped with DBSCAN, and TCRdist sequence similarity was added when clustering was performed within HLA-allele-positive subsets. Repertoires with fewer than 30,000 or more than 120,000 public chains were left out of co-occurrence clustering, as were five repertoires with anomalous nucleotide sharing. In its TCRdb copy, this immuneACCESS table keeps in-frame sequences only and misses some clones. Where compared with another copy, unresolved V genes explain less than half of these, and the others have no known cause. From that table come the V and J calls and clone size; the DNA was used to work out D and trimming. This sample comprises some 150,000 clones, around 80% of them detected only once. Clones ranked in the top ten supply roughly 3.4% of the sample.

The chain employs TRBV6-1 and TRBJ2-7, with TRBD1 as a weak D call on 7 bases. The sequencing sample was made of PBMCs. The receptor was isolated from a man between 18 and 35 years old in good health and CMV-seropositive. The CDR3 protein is CSCWRDRSSYEQYF. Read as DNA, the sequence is TGTTCTTGCTGGCGGGACAGATCCTCCTACGAGCAGTACTTC.